This T cell receptor (beta chain) was identified during a study of cytomegalovirus exposure and HLA in healthy donors. Across the study: Roughly 80 million unique TCRs from HLA-typed donors made up an early data release. Genotyping of some 390 donors showed that 80% to 85% belonged to the Caucasian-associated ancestry cluster.

Worth noting for this clone: The antigen remains undetermined.

Study-level results: TCR beta sequences reportedly predicted most subjects' HLA-A and HLA-B alleles accurately. TCR beta chains numbering some 160 were designated cytomegalovirus-associated.

Deletions cut 1 base from V and 5 bases from J, with 6 bases between. CDR3 length: 13 residues. Germline values: CDR1 SGHTA, CDR2 FQGNSA. In the PCR, 60 Vbeta and 13 Jbeta primers were used. Produced via immunoSEQ multiplex PCR; TCRdb's table is partial and in-frame only. The sample has more than 90,000 clones, approximately 75% seen once. The receptor's source is a man aged 45-65 years in good health and CMV-seropositive. V usage is TRBV7-2 and J usage is TRBJ2-1; D unresolved. Sequenced material: PBMCs. The CDR3 nucleotides read TGTGCCAGCAGCTTAGTCAGAAACAATGAGCAGTTCTTC. It specifies CASSLVRNNEQFF.